In its sample, the clone carrying this TCR beta chain was seen many times. Its specificity is unknown. Exclusion followed for patients with uncontrolled infection, other autoimmune disease, pregnancy or lactation. Diagnoses used clinical symptoms, serum thyroxine and TRAb, thyroid ultrasound and orbital computed tomography. This entry belongs to a study of T cells in Graves' hyperthyroidism and ophthalmopathy. Points from the study as a whole: Ophthalmopathy cases were set apart from stable hyperthyroidism by a 13 V-J model. Blood also contained most expanded thyroid clonotypes above 0.001.

What was amplified from RNA transcripts were TCR beta CDR3 regions. First-round RT-PCR of the TCR CDR3 relied on the HTBI primer set. TCRdb re-called the multiplex PCR reads through MiXCR, storing one row per CDR3 protein. The sample holds hundreds of thousands of distinct CDR3 sequences, around 20% seen once. The sequencing sample was made of blood. The receptor comes from a man under 40 with Graves' ophthalmopathy.

CDR3 in amino acids: CASSFGLANLETQYF. CDR3 DNA: TGTGCCAGCAGCTTTGGACTAGCCAATTTAGAGACCCAGTACTTC. The V and J genes are TRBV7-6 and TRBJ2-5; 8 nucleotides align to TRBD2. Trimming cost V 3 bases and J 4 bases; bases outside gene matches: 7. Germline V gene sequence: CDR1 SGHVS, CDR2 FNYEAQ. CDR3 length: 15 amino acids.